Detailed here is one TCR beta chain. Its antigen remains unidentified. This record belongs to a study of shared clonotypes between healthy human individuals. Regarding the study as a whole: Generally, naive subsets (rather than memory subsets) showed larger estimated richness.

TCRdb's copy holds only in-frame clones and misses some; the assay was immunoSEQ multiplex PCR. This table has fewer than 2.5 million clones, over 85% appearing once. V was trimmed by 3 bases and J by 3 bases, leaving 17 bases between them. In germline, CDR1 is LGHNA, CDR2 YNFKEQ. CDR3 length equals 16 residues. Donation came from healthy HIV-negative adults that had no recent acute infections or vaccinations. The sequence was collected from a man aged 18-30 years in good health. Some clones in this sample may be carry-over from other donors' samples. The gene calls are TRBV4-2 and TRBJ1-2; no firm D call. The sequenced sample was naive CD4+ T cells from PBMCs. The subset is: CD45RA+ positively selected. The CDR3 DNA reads TGTGCCAGCAGCCAGAGGGAAGGTCGGACCGACTATGGCTACACCTTC. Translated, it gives CASSQREGRTDYGYTF.